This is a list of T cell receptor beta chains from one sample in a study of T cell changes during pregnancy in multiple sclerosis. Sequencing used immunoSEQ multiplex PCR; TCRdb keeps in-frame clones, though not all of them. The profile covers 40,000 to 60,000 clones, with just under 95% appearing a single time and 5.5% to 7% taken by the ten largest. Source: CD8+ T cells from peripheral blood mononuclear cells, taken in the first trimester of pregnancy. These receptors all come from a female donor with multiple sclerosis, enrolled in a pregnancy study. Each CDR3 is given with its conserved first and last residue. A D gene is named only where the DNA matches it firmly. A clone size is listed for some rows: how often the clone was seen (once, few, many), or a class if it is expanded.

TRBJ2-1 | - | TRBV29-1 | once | CSAELVYKNNEQFF | TGCAGCGCAGAACTAGTTTATAAGAACAATGAGCAGTTCTTC
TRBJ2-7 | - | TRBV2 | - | CASSERTDRYEQYF | TGTGCCAGCAGTGAACGTACGGACAGATACGAGCAGTACTTC
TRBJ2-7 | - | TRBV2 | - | CASKLGAGPYEQYF | TGTGCCAGCAAGCTGGGGGCGGGCCCTTACGAGCAGTACTTC
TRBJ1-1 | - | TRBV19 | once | CASSINGGMNTEAFF | TGTGCCAGTAGTATTAATGGGGGGATGAACACTGAAGCTTTCTTT
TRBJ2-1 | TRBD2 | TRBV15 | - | CATGASGYNEQFF | TGTGCCACCGGGGCTAGCGGGTACAATGAGCAGTTCTTC
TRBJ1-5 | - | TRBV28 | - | CASHLGGYQPQHF | TGTGCCAGCCACCTGGGGGGATATCAGCCCCAGCATTTT
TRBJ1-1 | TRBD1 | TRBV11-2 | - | CASSLTGTVTEAFF | TGTGCCAGCAGCCTAACCGGGACAGTCACTGAAGCTTTCTTT
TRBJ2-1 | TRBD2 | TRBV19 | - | CASSIGTSGSNEQFF | TGTGCCAGTAGTATTGGGACTAGCGGGAGCAATGAGCAGTTCTTC
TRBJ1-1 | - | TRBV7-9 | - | CASSRSTSNTEAFF | TGTGCCAGCAGCCGGAGTACATCCAACACTGAAGCTTTCTTT
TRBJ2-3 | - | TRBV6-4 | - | CASSGKGGTDTQYF | TGTGCCAGCAGTGGAAAAGGGGGCACAGATACGCAGTATTTT
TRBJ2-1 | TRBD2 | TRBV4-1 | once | CASSPLGLAGSYNEQFF | TGCGCCAGCAGCCCTCTCGGACTAGCGGGATCCTACAATGAGCAGTTCTTC
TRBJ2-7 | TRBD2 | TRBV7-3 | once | CASSLGGSSSEQYF | TGTGCCAGCAGCTTGGGCGGGAGCAGTTCCGAGCAGTACTTC
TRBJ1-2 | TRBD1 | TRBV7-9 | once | CASSLGTGVGYTF | TGTGCCAGCAGCTTAGGAACAGGGGTTGGCTACACCTTC
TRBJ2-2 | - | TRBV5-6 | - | CASSFFVGQNAGELFF | TGTGCCAGCAGCTTTTTCGTCGGACAAAACGCCGGGGAGCTGTTTTTT
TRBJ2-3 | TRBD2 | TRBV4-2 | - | CASSQRTSTQYF | TGTGCCAGCAGCCAGCGGACTAGCACGCAGTATTTT
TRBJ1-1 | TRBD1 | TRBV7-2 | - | CASSLNRGQEAFF | TGTGCCAGCAGCTTAAACAGGGGTCAAGAAGCTTTCTTT
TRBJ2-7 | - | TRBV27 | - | CASSFGSEYEQYF | TGTGCCAGCAGTTTTGGAAGCGAGTACGAGCAGTACTTC
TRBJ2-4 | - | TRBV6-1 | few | CASSEERSEERGLAKNIQYF | TGTGCCAGCAGTGAAGAAAGGTCGGAGGAGAGAGGACTAGCCAAAAACATTCAGTACTTC
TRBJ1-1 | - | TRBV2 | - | CASPDSAEAFF | TGTGCCAGCCCAGATTCAGCTGAAGCTTTCTTT
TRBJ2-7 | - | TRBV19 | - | CASRTLYEQYF | TGTGCCAGCAGGACATTATACGAGCAGTACTTC
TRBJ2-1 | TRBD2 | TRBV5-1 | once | CASSSPGLAGGGGEQFF | TGCGCCAGCAGCTCTCCGGGACTAGCGGGAGGGGGGGGTGAGCAGTTCTTC
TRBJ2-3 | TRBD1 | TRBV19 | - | CASASDRGADTQYF | TGTGCCAGCGCCTCGGACAGGGGGGCCGATACGCAGTATTTT
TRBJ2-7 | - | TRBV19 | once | CASSGLISYEQYF | TGTGCCAGTTCAGGTTTAATCTCCTACGAGCAGTACTTC
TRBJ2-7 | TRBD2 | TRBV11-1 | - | CASSPSGFYEQYF | TGTGCCAGCAGCCCTAGCGGTTTCTACGAGCAGTACTTC
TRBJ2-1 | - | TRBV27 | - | CASSLAGGPFNEQFF | TGTGCCAGCAGTTTAGCCGGAGGGCCTTTCAATGAGCAGTTCTTC
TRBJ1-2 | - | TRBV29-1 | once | CSVITGNYGYTF | TGCAGCGTCATAACCGGGAATTATGGCTACACCTTC